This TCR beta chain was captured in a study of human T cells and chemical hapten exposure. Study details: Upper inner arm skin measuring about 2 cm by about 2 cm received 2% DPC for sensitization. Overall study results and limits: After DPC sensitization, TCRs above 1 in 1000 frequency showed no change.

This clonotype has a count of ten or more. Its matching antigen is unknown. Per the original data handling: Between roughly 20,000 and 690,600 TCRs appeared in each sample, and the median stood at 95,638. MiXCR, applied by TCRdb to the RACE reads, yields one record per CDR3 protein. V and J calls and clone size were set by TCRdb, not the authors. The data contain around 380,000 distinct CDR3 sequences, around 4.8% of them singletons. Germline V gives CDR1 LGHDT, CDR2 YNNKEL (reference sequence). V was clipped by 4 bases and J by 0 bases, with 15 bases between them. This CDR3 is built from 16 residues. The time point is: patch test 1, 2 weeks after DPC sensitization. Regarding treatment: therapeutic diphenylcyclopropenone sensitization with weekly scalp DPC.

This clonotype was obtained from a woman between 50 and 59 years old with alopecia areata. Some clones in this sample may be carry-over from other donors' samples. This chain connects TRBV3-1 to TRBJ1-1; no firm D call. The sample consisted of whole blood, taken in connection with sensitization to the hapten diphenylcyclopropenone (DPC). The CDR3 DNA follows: TGTGCCAGCAGCCCCGGGTCCGGGCGACTGAACACTGAAGCTTTCTTT. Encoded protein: CASSPGSGRLNTEAFF.